Given below is one TCR beta chain in context. Study processing details: Counts of nucleated cells, estimated from reference gene primer amplification, were obtained. Sequencing used immunoSEQ multiplex PCR; TCRdb keeps in-frame clones, though not all of them. V, J and clone size are those of that table, while D and trimming were read from the DNA. This sample yields roughly 30,000 clones, of which 93% are seen a single time; about 5% belongs to the top ten. The CDR3 is made up of 16 amino acids. The germline V gene encodes CDR1 SGHTA and CDR2 FQGTGA. Trimming left V 2 bases short and J 5 bases short, with 18 bases between. These data come from a study of blood T cell repertoires in COVID-19. The wider study: The United States, Italy and Spain supplied acute and convalescent COVID-19 samples. From T cells, B-cell-depleted T cells, or PBMCs came the material, which was cDNA or gDNA.

The specimen was peripheral blood. This TCR derives from a human donor in a cohort sampled during active COVID-19. V and J are TRBV7-3 and TRBJ2-5, with unresolved D. The CDR3 protein is CASSLVGGRETETQYF. CDR3 coding DNA: TGTGCCAGCAGCTTAGTAGGCGGTAGAGAAACCGAGACCCAGTACTTC.